A selection of T cell receptor beta chains follows, all from one sample in a study of T cells after yellow fever vaccination. TCRdb recomputed calls from the 5' RACE reads with MiXCR, one row per CDR3 protein. The sample contains about 330,000 distinct CDR3 sequences, about 4% of which appear only once. The sample here was PBMCs, taken 5 days after the yellow fever booster vaccination. Source of these receptors: a man younger than 30 who received the YFV17D yellow fever vaccine. The CDR3 runs from the conserved cysteine through the conserved F or W. D genes are given only for firm matches. Expanded clones get a size class; other rows say once, few or many, or leave the size out.

v_gene	d_gene	abundance	j_gene	CDR3aa	CDR3nt
TRBV12-3/TRBV12-4	.	.	TRBJ1-1	CASSRLYGGTEAFF	TGTGCCAGCAGTCGACTATACGGGGGCACTGAAGCTTTCTTT
TRBV10-3	.	.	TRBJ1-3	CAISESFGGEGNTIYF	TGTGCCATCAGTGAGTCTTTCGGGGGAGAAGGAAACACCATATATTTT
TRBV29-1	.	few	TRBJ1-2	CSVEFRDDWGYTF	TGCAGCGTTGAGTTCCGGGACGATTGGGGCTACACCTTC
TRBV6-1	TRBD1	.	TRBJ1-1	CAASPGGLGTEAFF	TGTGCCGCTTCCCCAGGGGGACTAGGCACTGAAGCTTTCTTT
TRBV12-3/TRBV12-4	TRBD1	many	TRBJ2-3	CASSPRGRTDTQYF	TGTGCCAGCAGTCCCAGGGGGCGTACAGATACGCAGTATTTT
TRBV9	.	.	TRBJ2-7	CASSTGFPPYEQYF	TGTGCCAGCAGTACGGGCTTTCCCCCCTACGAGCAGTACTTC
TRBV5-4	.	.	TRBJ2-2	CASSLGGGARNTGELFF	TGTGCCAGCAGCTTGGGTGGGGGAGCCAGAAACACCGGGGAGCTGTTTTTT
TRBV20-1	.	.	TRBJ2-5	CSARGEIETQYF	TGCAGTGCTAGGGGGGAAATCGAGACCCAGTACTTC
TRBV7-3	.	.	TRBJ1-1	CASSLFNGLGQMNTEAFF	TGTGCCAGCAGCTTATTCAACGGGCTAGGACAGATGAACACTGAAGCTTTCTTT
TRBV30	.	.	TRBJ1-6	CAWSVPEDNSPLHF	TGTGCCTGGAGTGTACCGGAGGATAATTCACCCCTCCACTTT
TRBV4-3	TRBD2	many	TRBJ2-1	CASSQPSGGANEQFF	TGCGCCAGCAGCCAGCCTAGCGGGGGGGCGAATGAGCAGTTCTTC
TRBV5-1	.	many	TRBJ1-2	CASSLVRTQDGGYTF	TGCGCCAGCAGCTTGGTAAGGACGCAGGACGGGGGCTACACCTTC
TRBV3-2	.	.	TRBJ2-3	CASSQGGCTGRTDTQYF	TGTGCCAGCAGCCAGGGAGGGTGTACCGGACGGACAGATACGCAGTATTTT
TRBV19	.	few	TRBJ2-7	CASPSPGRNEQYF	TGTGCCAGTCCTAGTCCAGGGCGAAACGAGCAGTACTTC
TRBV12-3/TRBV12-4	.	few	TRBJ1-2	CASSLGPASYGYTF	TGTGCCAGCAGTTTAGGTCCCGCCTCCTATGGCTACACCTTC
TRBV3-1	TRBD1	many	TRBJ1-5	CASSLRGVSNQPQHF	TGTGCCAGCAGCCTCAGGGGGGTTAGCAATCAGCCCCAGCATTTT
TRBV10-3	.	few	TRBJ2-3	CAISDGRESTDTQYF	TGTGCCATCAGTGATGGTAGGGAAAGCACAGATACGCAGTATTTT
TRBV2	.	few	TRBJ2-7	CASSEGASTWYEQYF	TGTGCCAGCAGTGAAGGAGCTAGCACTTGGTACGAGCAGTACTTC
TRBV27	.	few	TRBJ2-7	CAIVPYEQYF	TGTGCCATCGTGCCTTACGAGCAGTACTTC
TRBV7-8	.	.	TRBJ2-1	CASSARTIRHEQFF	TGTGCCAGCAGCGCCCGGACAATCCGGCATGAGCAGTTCTTC
TRBV19	.	.	TRBJ2-7	CASSISSRDEQYF	TGTGCCAGTAGTATCTCCTCCAGGGACGAGCAGTACTTC
TRBV25-1	TRBD1	few	TRBJ1-2	CASSEFSGGGYGYTF	TGTGCCAGCAGTGAATTTTCAGGGGGCGGCTATGGCTACACCTTC
TRBV4-1	TRBD1	few	TRBJ2-1	CASSQAGTVDNEQFF	TGCGCCAGCAGCCAAGCTGGGACAGTGGACAATGAGCAGTTCTTC
TRBV7-8	TRBD1	many	TRBJ2-1	CASSLVQGAVEQFF	TGTGCCAGCAGCTTAGTTCAGGGGGCAGTTGAGCAGTTCTTC
TRBV12-3/TRBV12-4	.	few	TRBJ2-7	CASSAPPAYEQYF	TGTGCCAGCAGTGCCCCCCCAGCCTACGAGCAGTACTTC
TRBV30	TRBD2	.	TRBJ2-7	CAWSARGLASGGTKYEQYF	TGTGCCTGGAGTGCGCGCGGCCTGGCTAGCGGGGGGACGAAATACGAGCAGTACTTC
TRBV7-9	.	.	TRBJ2-2	CASSLVLGAGELFF	TGTGCCAGCAGCTTAGTTTTGGGGGCCGGGGAGCTGTTTTTT
TRBV5-1	TRBD1	many	TRBJ1-6	CASRSTGRNSPLHF	TGCGCCAGCAGGTCGACAGGGCGTAATTCACCCCTCCACTTT
TRBV19	.	.	TRBJ1-3	CASSIGSGNTIYF	TGTGCCAGTAGTATAGGCTCCGGAAACACCATATATTTT
TRBV5-1	.	.	TRBJ1-3	CASSLESASRTIYF	TGCGCCAGCAGCTTGGAGTCGGCCAGCCGCACCATATATTTT
TRBV3-1	TRBD1	few	TRBJ1-1	CASSQGTGGSEAFF	TGTGCCAGCAGCCAGGGGACAGGGGGATCTGAAGCTTTCTTT
TRBV5-5	.	few	TRBJ2-7	CASRKSSGLSSYEQYF	TGTGCCAGCAGAAAAAGTTCGGGCCTGAGCTCCTACGAGCAGTACTTC
TRBV20-1	TRBD2	few	TRBJ2-7	CSAVQRGGSYEQYF	TGCAGTGCGGTACAGCGGGGGGGGTCCTACGAGCAGTACTTC
TRBV15	TRBD2	.	TRBJ2-3	CATAAGSTDTQYF	TGTGCCACCGCAGCGGGGAGCACAGATACGCAGTATTTT
TRBV24-1	.	many	TRBJ1-4	CATSTGTTGEKLFF	TGTGCCACCAGCACCGGGACAACCGGCGAAAAACTGTTTTTT
TRBV12-3/TRBV12-4	TRBD2	few	TRBJ2-3	CAIALAGLSTDTQYF	TGTGCTATCGCCCTAGCGGGGTTAAGCACAGATACGCAGTATTTT
TRBV18	.	many	TRBJ2-7	CASSPGTATYEQYF	TGTGCCAGCTCACCCGGGACCGCCACCTACGAGCAGTACTTC
TRBV5-4	TRBD2	.	TRBJ2-2	CASSYRLARGGELFF	TGTGCCAGCAGCTACCGACTAGCGCGGGGCGGGGAGCTGTTTTTT
TRBV15	.	.	TRBJ1-6	CATSRVRGNLGSYNSPLHF	TGTGCCACCAGCAGAGTTCGGGGGAATTTAGGATCCTATAATTCACCCCTCCACTTT
TRBV5-5	.	many	TRBJ1-1	CASRPTGTPMTEAFF	TGTGCCAGCAGGCCCACCGGGACCCCAATGACTGAAGCTTTCTTT
TRBV4-1	TRBD2	many	TRBJ2-6	CASSQAGGLGANVLTF	TGCGCCAGCAGCCAAGCGGGGGGACTTGGGGCCAACGTCCTGACTTTC
TRBV4-1	TRBD1	many	TRBJ2-3	CASRRRSDRGPPDTQYF	TGCGCCAGCAGGCGAAGATCGGACAGGGGCCCCCCGGATACGCAGTATTTT
TRBV5-1	TRBD2	.	TRBJ2-2	CASRTSSDTGELFF	TGCGCCAGCAGGACTAGCAGCGACACCGGGGAGCTGTTTTTT
TRBV4-3	.	many	TRBJ1-4	CASSQDRSGGDEKLFF	TGCGCCAGCAGCCAAGATAGGTCGGGGGGTGACGAAAAACTGTTTTTT
TRBV20-1	TRBD2	many	TRBJ2-2	CSARDQRGGSTGELFF	TGCAGTGCTAGAGATCAGCGGGGGGGTAGTACCGGGGAGCTGTTTTTT
TRBV7-6	TRBD2	.	TRBJ2-1	CASSLPAGGDEQFF	TGTGCCAGCAGCTTACCAGCGGGGGGGGATGAGCAGTTCTTC
TRBV4-2	.	few	TRBJ2-3	CASSHPRGDTQYF	TGTGCCAGCAGCCACCCAAGAGGGGATACGCAGTATTTT